The present T cell receptor beta chain was sequenced within a study of T cell responses to AZD1222 COVID-19 vaccine. Germline V gene data show CDR1 as SGHAT and CDR2 as FQDESV (reference sequence). This CDR3 has 16 amino acids. The ends lost 7 bases at V and 2 bases at J; junction bases unmatched: 11. Sequenced by immunoSEQ multiplex PCR; TCRdb stores in-frame clones only, minus some. The sample includes approximately 160,000 clones, 88% of them seen just once. This clone was seen only a few times. The sample was peripheral blood, taken on day 0 of AZD1222 vaccination. This chain joins TRBV11-1 and TRBJ1-5; TRBD1 aligns across 7 bases. This sequence was found in an adult in good health. CDR3 DNA: TGTGCCAGCACCCTGACAGGGCGTAAGGGCAATCAGCCCCAGCATTTT. Encoded protein: CASTLTGRKGNQPQHF.